The source of this TCR gamma chain is a study of gamma-delta T cells after stem cell transplantation. This clone is medium-sized within its sample. A clone one base away is much larger, so this may be a read error. J gave up 7 bases and V 0 bases, and 3 bases lay outside the gene matches. Germline CDR1 and CDR2: EGSNGY and YDSYNSKV. CDR3 length equals 12 residues. TCRdb used CATT to re-call clones from the RT-PCR reads. The repertoire holds 1,500 to 2,000 gamma-chain clones, with under 2.5% as singletons. The chain recombines TRGV2 with TRGJ1 or TRGJ2. The TCR sequence derives from a human donor. It is not recorded whose cells these are; they may come from a transplant donor. The specimen was gamma-delta T cells. The CDR3 reads CATWDGQYKKLF. The CDR3 DNA follows: TGTGCCACCTGGGACGGGCAATATAAGAAACTCTTT.